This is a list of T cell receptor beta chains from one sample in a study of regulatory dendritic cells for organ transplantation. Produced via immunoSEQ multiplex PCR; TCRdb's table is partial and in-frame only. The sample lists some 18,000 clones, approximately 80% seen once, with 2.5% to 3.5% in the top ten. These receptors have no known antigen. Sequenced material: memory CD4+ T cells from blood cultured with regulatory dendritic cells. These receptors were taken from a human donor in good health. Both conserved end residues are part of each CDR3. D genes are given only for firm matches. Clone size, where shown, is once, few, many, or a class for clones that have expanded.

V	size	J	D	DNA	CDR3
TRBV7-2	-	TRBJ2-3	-	TGTGCCAGCAGCACCCTGCCCTCTAGCACAGATACGCAGTATTTT	CASSTLPSSTDTQYF
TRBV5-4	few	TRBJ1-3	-	TGTGCCAGCAGCAAGTCGACTGGGCTATCTGGAAACACCATATATTTT	CASSKSTGLSGNTIYF
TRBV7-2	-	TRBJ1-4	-	TGTGCCAGCAGCTTTCGTTTGGGAGAAAAACTGTTTTTT	CASSFRLGEKLFF
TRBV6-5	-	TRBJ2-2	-	TGTGCCAGCAGATATCAGGGATTTTCCGGGGAGCTGTTTTTT	CASRYQGFSGELFF
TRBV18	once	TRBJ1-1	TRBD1	TGTGCCAGCTCACCTAAAGCGGGGGGACAGCATCTGAACACTGAAGCTTTCTTT	CASSPKAGGQHLNTEAFF
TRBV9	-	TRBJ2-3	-	TGTGCCAGCAGCGTAGATGCGGCTCCCCGGAGGACTACGCAGTATTTT	CASSVDAAPRRTTQYF
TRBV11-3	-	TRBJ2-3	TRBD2	TGTGCCAGCAGCTCCGGAACTAGCGGACGCACAGATACGCAGTATTTT	CASSSGTSGRTDTQYF
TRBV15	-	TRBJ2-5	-	TGTGCCACCAGCAGAGCTGAGCGGCAAATCCAAGAGACCCAGTACTTC	CATSRAERQIQETQYF
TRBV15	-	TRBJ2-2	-	TGTGCCACCAGTCCGGTATCATTGAACACCGGGGAGCTGTTTTTT	CATSPVSLNTGELFF
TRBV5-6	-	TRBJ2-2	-	TGTGCCAGCAGCTTATACCTAGAACAGAACACCGGGGAGCTGTTTTTT	CASSLYLEQNTGELFF
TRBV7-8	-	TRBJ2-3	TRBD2	TGTGCCAGCAGCTTAGCGCTCCCTAGCGGGGTCACAGATACGCAGTATTTT	CASSLALPSGVTDTQYF
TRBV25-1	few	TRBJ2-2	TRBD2	TGTGCCAGCAGTGACGGCAGCGGGGGGGCCGGGGAGCTGTTTTTT	CASSDGSGGAGELFF
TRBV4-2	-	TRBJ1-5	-	TGTGCCAGCGGCGCGGGCATAACGAATCAGCCCCAGCATTTT	CASGAGITNQPQHF
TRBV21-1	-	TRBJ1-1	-	TGTGCCAGCAGCAAAGAGGATCCGGCGACTGAAGCTTTCTTT	CASSKEDPATEAFF
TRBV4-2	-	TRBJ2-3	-	TGTGCCAGCAGCGCTCGCGCACAGGGATGGGGGGGAGATACGCAGTATTTT	CASSARAQGWGGDTQYF
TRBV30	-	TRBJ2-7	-	TGTGCCTGGAGTGCGCAGGCCTCCTCCTACGAGCAGTACTTC	CAWSAQASSYEQYF
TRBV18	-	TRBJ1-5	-	TGTGCCAGCTCACAGGATAAGGGTAACCAGCCCCAGCATTTT	CASSQDKGNQPQHF
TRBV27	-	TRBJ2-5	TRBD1	TGTGCCAGCAGTACCAGACAGGGGGCCCAAGAGACCCAGTACTTC	CASSTRQGAQETQYF
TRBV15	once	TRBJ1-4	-	TGTGCCACCAGCAGAAATAGAGACAGAAATGAAAAACTGTTTTTT	CATSRNRDRNEKLFF
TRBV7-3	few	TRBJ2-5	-	TGTGCCAGCAGCTTGTGGGGCGGGGTCCAAGAGACCCAGTACTTC	CASSLWGGVQETQYF
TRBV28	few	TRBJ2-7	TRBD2	TGTGCCAGCCTACTAGCGGGAGGATCCTACGAGCAGTACTTC	CASLLAGGSYEQYF
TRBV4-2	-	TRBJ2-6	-	TGTGCCAGCAGCCAGGGAGACTTGTTCTCTGGGGCCAACGTCCTGACTTTC	CASSQGDLFSGANVLTF
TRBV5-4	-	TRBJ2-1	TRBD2	TGTGCCAGCAGCTTTGGCGGGGGGGCGTCCAATGAGCAGTTCTTC	CASSFGGGASNEQFF
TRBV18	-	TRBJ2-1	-	TGTGCCAGCTCACCACCGAGGCTAGCTGCCTACAATGAGCAGTTCTTC	CASSPPRLAAYNEQFF
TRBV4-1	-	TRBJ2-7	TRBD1	TGCGCCAGCAGCCAAGATCGGTCCCAGACAGGGAAATCCTACGAGCAGTACTTC	CASSQDRSQTGKSYEQYF
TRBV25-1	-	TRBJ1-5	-	TGTGCCAGCAGTTTGGGGGGGGTCTGGCAGCCCCAGCATTTT	CASSLGGVWQPQHF
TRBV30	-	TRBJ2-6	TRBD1	TGTGCCTGGAGTCACAGGGGAACTGGGGCCAACGTCCTGACTTTC	CAWSHRGTGANVLTF
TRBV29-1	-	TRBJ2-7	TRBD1	TGCGGCGTTGAAGGGGTTCCGGGACAGGGGTACGAGCAGTACTTC	CGVEGVPGQGYEQYF
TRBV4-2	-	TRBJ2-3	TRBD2	TGTGCCAGCAGCCAAGACGGAGCGGGGGGGTGGGGCACAGATACGCAGTATTTT	CASSQDGAGGWGTDTQYF
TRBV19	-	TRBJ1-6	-	TGTGCCAGTCTCGAGGAGGGGGGGGTGAATTCACCCCTCCACTTT	CASLEEGGVNSPLHF
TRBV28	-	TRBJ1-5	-	TGTGCCAGCGCCGGGCGTCAGCCCCAGCATTTT	CASAGRQPQHF
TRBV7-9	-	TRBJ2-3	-	TGTGCCAGCAGCTTTGTACCCAGCACAGATACGCAGTATTTT	CASSFVPSTDTQYF
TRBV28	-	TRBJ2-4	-	TGTGCCAGCACCCTGGACAGAGTGGCCAAAAACATTCAGTACTTC	CASTLDRVAKNIQYF
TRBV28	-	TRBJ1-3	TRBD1	TGTGCCAGCAGTTTTAGTTCGGGACAGGGTTCTGGAAACACCATATATTTT	CASSFSSGQGSGNTIYF
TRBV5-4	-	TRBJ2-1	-	TGTGCCAGCACCTCGCGGGATCGGTACAATGAGCAGTTCTTC	CASTSRDRYNEQFF
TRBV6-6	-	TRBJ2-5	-	TGTGCCAGCCACAGGCATGAAGAGACCCAGTACTTC	CASHRHEETQYF
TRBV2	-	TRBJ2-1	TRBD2	TGTGCCAGCAGCCCCCCCAGCGGGGGCAACAATGAGCAGTTCTTC	CASSPPSGGNNEQFF
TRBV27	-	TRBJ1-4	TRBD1	TGTGCCAGCAGTGCGTCCCGGACAGGAAATAATGAAAAACTGTTTTTT	CASSASRTGNNEKLFF
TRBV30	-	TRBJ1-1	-	TGTGCCTGGGGGGTGGGGCGCGGGGCTTTCTTT	CAWGVGRGAFF
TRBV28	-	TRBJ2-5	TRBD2	TGTGCCAGCAGAGGAACAGGGAGCTTGGCGGGAGGCCTCCAAGAGACCCAGTACTTC	CASRGTGSLAGGLQETQYF
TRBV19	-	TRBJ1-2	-	TGTGCCAGCCGGAGCGCAGCAGCGAGTGGCTACACCTTC	CASRSAAASGYTF
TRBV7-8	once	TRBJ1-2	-	TGTGCCAGCAGCCCACAAGGAACAGGGACCTACACCTTC	CASSPQGTGTYTF
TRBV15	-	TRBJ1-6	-	TGTGCCACCAGCAGAGATCGGTTAACAGGGAGTTTAGGTTCACCCCTCCACTTT	CATSRDRLTGSLGSPLHF
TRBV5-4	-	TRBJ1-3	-	TGTGCCAGCAGGCGGGACTCTGGAAACACCATATATTTT	CASRRDSGNTIYF
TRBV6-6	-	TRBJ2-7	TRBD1	TGTGCCAGCAGACGGGACAGACGCTACGAGCAGTACTTC	CASRRDRRYEQYF
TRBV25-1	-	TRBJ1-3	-	TGTGCCAGCAGTGAACCCGCTGGAAACACCATATATTTT	CASSEPAGNTIYF
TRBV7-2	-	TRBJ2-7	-	TGTGCCAGCAGCTTGTCCTACGAGCAGTACTTC	CASSLSYEQYF
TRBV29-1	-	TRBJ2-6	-	TGCAGCGTTGGACAGTCTGGGGCCAACGTCCTGACTTTC	CSVGQSGANVLTF
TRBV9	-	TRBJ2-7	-	TGTGCCAGCAGCGTAGACCCCGGGACACAGGCCGAGCAGTACTTC	CASSVDPGTQAEQYF
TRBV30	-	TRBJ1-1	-	TGTGCCTGGAGTAGGAGGACTGAAGCTTTCTTT	CAWSRRTEAFF
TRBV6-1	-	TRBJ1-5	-	TGTGCCAGCACCGAGGGAGAGTATAGCAATCAGCCCCAGCATTTT	CASTEGEYSNQPQHF
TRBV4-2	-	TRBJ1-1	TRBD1	TGTGCCAGCAGCTACCAATCAGGGGGGGACACTGAAGCTTTCTTT	CASSYQSGGDTEAFF
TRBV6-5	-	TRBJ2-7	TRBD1	TGTGCCAGCTACCGGACAGGTTCCGAGCAGTACTTC	CASYRTGSEQYF
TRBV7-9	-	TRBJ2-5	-	TGTGCCAGCAGCTTCCGGGACACAAGGGGCGATACAGGAGAGACCCAGTACTTC	CASSFRDTRGDTGETQYF